One sample yielded the 4 T cell receptor beta chains listed below, sequenced in a study of T cell changes during pregnancy in multiple sclerosis. Generated by immunoSEQ multiplex PCR, the TCRdb table keeps only in-frame clones and is missing some. The data show roughly 45,000 clones, more than 90% seen once. Sequenced here: CD8+ T cells from peripheral blood mononuclear cells, sampled after pregnancy. Source of these receptors: a female donor with multiple sclerosis, enrolled in a pregnancy study.

The chain carries TRBV19 and TRBJ2-1, with a possible D match to TRBD2 (5 bases). Between the trimmed V and J ends, which lost 7 bases and 9 bases, there was a span of 16 bases. The CDR3 is 13 residues long. CDR1 is LNHDA and CDR2 is SQIVND in the germline V gene (reference sequence). The CDR3 coding sequence is TGTGCCAGTACCCAGAGTCTAGCTACTGAGCAGTTCTTC. This translates into CASTQSLATEQFF.

The chain has TRBV5-1 and TRBJ2-1; maybe TRBD2 (6 bases). V lost 4 bases to trimming and J lost 8 bases, with 19 bases between them. The germline V gene encodes CDR1 SGHRS and CDR2 YFSETQ. The CDR3 covers 15 residues. CDR3 bases: TGCGCCAGCAGCCCTGGGGACTCCCGAGTCTATGAGCAGTTCTTC. Translating it yields CASSPGDSRVYEQFF.

The chain combines TRBV6-5 with TRBJ1-5, with a possible D match to TRBD1 (5 bases). The CDR3 covers 15 residues. Trimming left V 6 bases short and J 0 bases short, with 12 bases between. Germline loops: CDR1 MNHEY, CDR2 SVGAGI. The DNA for the CDR3 is TGTGCCAGCAGCCAGGACACTTATAGCAATCAGCCCCAGCATTTT. Protein: CASSQDTYSNQPQHF.

This clone was detected once. The chain couples TRBV7-9 to TRBJ2-3; D is unresolved. CDR3 length equals 15 residues. The germline CDR1 and CDR2 sequences are SEHNR and FQNEAQ (reference sequence). With 5 bases removed from V and 8 bases from J, the gap between germline ends came to 20 bases. The CDR3 loop is CASSQPGPAGGTQYF. The CDR3 region has the DNA TGTGCCAGCAGCCAACCCGGTCCGGCAGGTGGTACGCAGTATTTT. Filled out from reference TRBV7-9 and TRBJ2-3, the complete variable domain reads DTGVSQNPRHKITKRGQNVTFRCDPISEHNRLYWYRQTLGQGPEFLTYFQNEAQLEKSRLLSDRFSAERPKGSFSTLEIQRTEQGDSAMYLCASSQPGPAGGTQYFGPGTRLTVL.